The 24 T cell receptor beta chains below were found in one sample sequenced in a study of blood T cells in healthy people across ages. For the second PCR, which ran for about 7 to 12 cycles, a sample-barcoded 5' primer and a J-beta primer mix were used. TCRdb re-called the 5' RACE reads through MiXCR, storing one row per CDR3 protein. The table has over a million distinct CDR3 sequences, 20% to 25% seen once. This sample also appeared in a second study, on T cells of mothers and their children.

The specimen was blood. These receptor sequences come from a girl aged 2-10 years in good health.

This clonotype came up many times. This sequence joins TRBV5-1 and TRBJ2-1, with 15 bases fitting TRBD2. The V segment lost 4 bases and the J segment 0 bases; nucleotides outside the gene matches: 2. CDR1 and CDR2 (germline): SGHRS, YFSETQ. CDR3 length equals 17 residues. The CDR3 DNA is TGCGCCAGCAGCCGGGGACTAGCGGGGGGCTCCTACAATGAGCAGTTCTTC. Translating gives CASSRGLAGGSYNEQFF.

The CDR3 bases are TGTGCCAGCAGCCAACGAAACGGGGGCCAAGAGACCCAGTACTTC. Translation: CASSQRNGGQETQYF. The chain uses TRBV4-2 and TRBJ2-5, with D perhaps TRBD2 (6 bases). V was pared by 2 bases and J by 1 base, with 11 bases between. CDR1 is LGHNA, CDR2 YNFKEQ, per germline. This CDR3 is 15 amino acids long.

This clonotype has just a few counts. This chain uses TRBV5-1 with TRBJ1-1; unclear D gene. V gave up 0 bases and J gave up 4 bases, with 13 bases separating them. Germline values: CDR1 SGHRS, CDR2 YFSETQ. This CDR3 contains 15 residues. CDR3: CASSLGAAMSTEAFF. The DNA for the CDR3 is TGCGCCAGCAGCTTGGGGGCTGCCATGAGCACTGAAGCTTTCTTT. The complete variable domain, with remaining parts taken from reference TRBV5-1 and TRBJ1-1, reads KAGVTQTPRYLIKTRGQQVTLSCSPISGHRSVSWYQQTPGQGLQFLFEYFSETQRNKGNFPGRFSGRQFSNSRSEMNVSTLELGDSALYLCASSLGAAMSTEAFFGQGTRLTVV.

CDR3 nucleotides: TGTGCCAGCAGCGTGACCTTGGGGACTTTCTATGGCTACACCTTC. Translation: CASSVTLGTFYGYTF. The chain recombines TRBV5-5 with TRBJ1-2; D is possibly TRBD1 (5 bases). This CDR3 has 15 amino acids. Germline V CDR1 and CDR2: SGHKS, YYEKEE (reference sequence). V was shortened by 4 bases and J by 4 bases, with 17 bases between the two germline ends.

At least ten counts were recorded for this clonotype. CDR3 coding DNA: TGTGCCAGCAGTCCTACCACCGGGGAGCTGTTTTTT. Protein: CASSPTTGELFF. This chain connects TRBV12-3 or TRBV12-4 to TRBJ2-2; D remains ambiguous. The CDR3 has 12 amino acids. Trimming removed 5 bases at V and 4 bases at J, with 5 bases between.

V usage is TRBV4-1 and J usage is TRBJ2-5; 10 bases are a match to TRBD2. The J call is uncertain, as TRBJ2-1 better fits the DNA end. Germline-derived CDR1 and CDR2 are MGHRA and YSYEKL. CDR3 length equals 18 residues. CDR3 bases: TGCGCCAGCAGCCAGGGGCTATTCAGGCTAGCGGGAGAGGGTGAGCAGTTCTTC. It is translated as CASSQGLFRLAGEGEQFF.

This clonotype was counted only a few times. The gene calls are TRBV12-3 or TRBV12-4 and TRBJ2-7; weak D call: TRBD1 (6 bases). CDR3 length: 14 residues. The germline V and J ends were trimmed by 4 bases and 6 bases, with 16 bases remaining between them. The CDR3: CASSSLGQLGEQYF. CDR3 coding DNA: TGTGCCAGCAGTTCCCTCGGACAGTTGGGCGAGCAGTACTTC.

The chain uses TRBV27 and TRBJ2-7; 10 bases align to TRBD2. CDR1 MNHEY and CDR2 SMNVEV come from the germline V gene (reference sequence). The ends lost 6 bases at V and 5 bases at J; junction bases unmatched: 7. The CDR3 length is 14 residues. The CDR3 DNA follows: TGTGCCAGCAGCTCCGGGACTAGCGTTGACGAGCAGTACTTC. Residues: CASSSGTSVDEQYF.

The gene calls are TRBV11-1 and TRBJ2-5; a possible D gene is TRBD1 (5 bases). Germline CDR1 reads SGHAT; CDR2 reads FQDESV (reference sequence). The V gene lost 5 bases and the J gene lost 5 bases, with 18 bases spanning the gap. There are 15 residues in the CDR3. CDR3 protein: CASSLPLGLGETQYF. DNA of the CDR3: TGTGCCAGCAGCCTGCCTTTGGGGCTGGGGGAGACCCAGTACTTC.

This clonotype was seen at least ten times. The chain links TRBV28 to TRBJ2-7; no definite D call. Germline V gives CDR1 MDHEN, CDR2 SYDVKM. The CDR3 is 12 residues long. Between the trimmed V and J ends, which lost 3 bases and 2 bases, there was a span of 5 bases. For the CDR3, the DNA is TGTGCCAGCAGTTTTAGGACCTACGAGCAGTACTTC. Residues: CASSFRTYEQYF. The variable domain in full, completed from reference TRBV28 and TRBJ2-7, reads DVKVTQSSRYLVKRTGEKVFLECVQDMDHENMFWYRQDPGLGLRLIYFSYDVKMKEKGDIPEGYSVSREKKERFSLILESASTNQTSMYLCASSFRTYEQYFGPGTRLTVT.

V is TRBV7-9 and J is TRBJ2-3, with 9 positions matching TRBD2. The CDR3 has 14 residues. In germline, CDR1 is SEHNR, CDR2 FQNEAQ (reference sequence). V trimming: 6 bases; J trimming: 3 bases; junction bases outside the gene matches: 4. The CDR3 spells CASRSGLATDTQYF. CDR3 DNA: TGTGCCAGCAGATCCGGACTAGCGACAGATACGCAGTATTTT.

This chain connects TRBV2 to TRBJ2-5, with D perhaps assigned TRBD1 or TRBD2 (5 bases each). The J call is uncertain, as TRBJ2-1 better fits the DNA end. The CDR3 loop spans 15 amino acids. Germline values: CDR1 SNHLY, CDR2 FYNNEI. CDR3 in DNA: TGTGCCAGCAGTCGAACCGGGACGGAACCCAATGAGCAGTTCTTC. This codes for CASSRTGTEPNEQFF.

This sequence joins TRBV28 and TRBJ2-5, with D possibly being TRBD2 (7 bases). Germline V gives CDR1 MDHEN, CDR2 SYDVKM. Trimming stripped 6 bases from V and 3 bases from J, with 23 bases between. The CDR3 runs 17 residues. The CDR3 nucleotides read TGTGCCAGCAGCACCCGGGGGGCAAAATCATGGGAAGAGACCCAGTACTTC. It translates to CASSTRGAKSWEETQYF.

With respect to this clonotype: Relative to the germline gene, one junction end is altered; a read error may explain this. The V gene is TRBV10-3, the J gene TRBJ1-1; D gene unclear. Per germline, CDR1 ENHRY and CDR2 SYGVKD. This CDR3 is built from 15 residues. CDR3 nucleotide sequence: TGTGCCACCAGTGAGGGTTTTGCGGGTAACACTGAAGCTTTCTTT. The encoded protein is CATSEGFAGNTEAFF.

The chain combines TRBV29-1 with TRBJ2-2; D remains ambiguous. The V end was cut by 7 bases, the J end by 0 bases, with 9 bases between. In germline, CDR1 is SQVTM, CDR2 ANQGSEA. The CDR3 covers 13 residues. CDR3 nucleotide sequence: TGCAGCGGAATCGACGCGAACACCGGGGAGCTGTTTTTT. Translated, it gives CSGIDANTGELFF.

The V gene is TRBV9, the J gene TRBJ2-1; perhaps D is TRBD1 or TRBD2 (5 bases each). Judging by the DNA end, TRBJ2-7 fits better; the J call may be wrong. Per germline, CDR1 SGDLS and CDR2 YYNGEE. The CDR3 is made up of 14 amino acids. The CDR3 nucleotides read TGTGCCAGCAGCATCCGGGACGGAGCCTACGAGCAGTACTTC. Translation gives CASSIRDGAYEQYF.

V is TRBV29-1 and J is TRBJ2-3; possible D gene TRBD1, 6 bases. The CDR3 sequence is 14 residues long. V lost 6 bases and J 2 bases, leaving 15 bases between the germline ends. Germline V CDR1 and CDR2: SQVTM, ANQGSEA. The CDR3 reads CSVRDTSPTDTQYF. The CDR3 DNA sequence: TGCAGCGTCCGGGACACGTCCCCCACAGATACGCAGTATTTT.

The chain employs TRBV4-1 and TRBJ2-3; the D is unclear. Germline values: CDR1 MGHRA, CDR2 YSYEKL. Trimming pared 8 bases from V and 2 bases from J, leaving 8 bases between. This CDR3 comprises 12 residues. The CDR3 region has the DNA TGCGCCAGCGGCCTAAACACAGATACGCAGTATTTT. It codes for CASGLNTDTQYF.

This clonotype came up a few times. The chain carries TRBV6-2 or TRBV6-3 and TRBJ2-1; TRBD1 is a possible D gene (5 bases). This CDR3 contains 16 residues. Per germline, CDR1 MNHEY and CDR2 SVGEGT. Trimming took off 7 bases at V and 2 bases at J, with 18 bases between the two ends. The CDR3 DNA sequence: TGTGCCAGCACCTCAATCCCAGGGCCACCCTACAATGAGCAGTTCTTC. Amino acid sequence: CASTSIPGPPYNEQFF.

The genes are TRBV6-4 and TRBJ2-3; no clear D. The CDR3 has 15 residues. Trimming took off 3 bases at V and 2 bases at J, with 12 bases between the two ends. Per germline, CDR1 MRHNA and CDR2 SNTAGT. In nucleotides, the CDR3 is TGTGCCAGCAGTGAATTAGCATACTCCACAGATACGCAGTATTTT. It encodes CASSELAYSTDTQYF.

This clonotype has more than one count but fewer than ten. V usage is TRBV29-1 and J usage is TRBJ2-1; TRBD2 might be the D (6 bases). Trimming removed 4 bases from V and 3 bases from J, with 16 bases in between. Germline V gene lookup returns CDR1 SQVTM and CDR2 ANQGSEA. The CDR3 extends over 15 amino acids. The CDR3, as DNA: TGCAGCGTTGCGGGACTTTTCGCGCTCTACAATGAGCAGTTCTTC. This encodes CSVAGLFALYNEQFF.

This rearrangement joins TRBV11-2 to TRBJ1-5; D is unresolved. V was trimmed by 4 bases and J by 3 bases, leaving 7 bases between them. This CDR3 has 13 residues. CDR1 is SGHAT and CDR2 is FQNNGV in the germline V gene. This chain's CDR3 is CASSSGNNQPQHF. The DNA for the CDR3 is TGTGCCAGCAGCTCGGGGAACAATCAGCCCCAGCATTTT.

This clonotype appeared a few times. The genes are TRBV12-3 or TRBV12-4 and TRBJ2-5; D remains unclear. TRBJ2-7 matches the DNA end more closely, so the J call is doubtful. The CDR3 covers 13 residues. CDR3 in DNA: TGTGCCAGCAGCCGTACCTGGGCAGACGAGCAGTACTTC. Translating it yields CASSRTWADEQYF.

The chain is built from TRBV10-3 and TRBJ2-1; D may match TRBD1 or TRBD2 (5 bases each). The V gene's germline CDR1 is ENHRY and CDR2 SYGVKD. This CDR3 region has 10 residues. V gave up 3 bases and J gave up 15 bases, with 9 bases separating them. CDR3 sequence reads: CAISDGTPFF. The DNA of the CDR3 is TGTGCCATCAGTGATGGGACCCCGTTCTTC.